This T cell receptor beta chain was sequenced during a study of human T cells and chemical hapten exposure. Background on the study: Women made up most patients, who had alopecia areata, totalis or universalis. Study-wide results and caveats: There was no change with DPC sensitization in TCRs above 1 in 1000 frequency. Versus controls, significantly more large CDR3 similarity clusters arose from expanded TCRs.

Ten or more counts support this clonotype. Its specificity is not known. TCRdb reprocessed the RACE reads via MiXCR and lists one record per CDR3 protein. The data show approximately 41,000 distinct CDR3 sequences, with less than 8.5% seen just once and 1.3% held by the top ten. The time point was: pre-sensitization, week 0. Treatment of the sample: therapeutic diphenylcyclopropenone sensitization with weekly scalp DPC. Total RNA was extracted from unfractionated whole blood. The sample consisted of whole blood, taken in connection with sensitization to the hapten diphenylcyclopropenone (DPC). This clonotype was obtained from a woman aged 50 to 65 with alopecia areata. Some clones in this sample may be carry-over from other donors' samples.

The CDR3, as DNA: TGTGCCAGCAGCTCAGGGGCGGGCCCCGGCAGCTCCTATAATTCACCCCTCCACTTT. Its translation is CASSSGAGPGSSYNSPLHF. The chain carries TRBV27 and TRBJ1-6; D is perhaps TRBD1 (6 bases). From germline, CDR1 is MNHEY and CDR2 SMNVEV (reference sequence). This CDR3 comprises 19 residues. The ends were cut back, 6 bases at V and 0 bases at J, with 21 bases in the middle.